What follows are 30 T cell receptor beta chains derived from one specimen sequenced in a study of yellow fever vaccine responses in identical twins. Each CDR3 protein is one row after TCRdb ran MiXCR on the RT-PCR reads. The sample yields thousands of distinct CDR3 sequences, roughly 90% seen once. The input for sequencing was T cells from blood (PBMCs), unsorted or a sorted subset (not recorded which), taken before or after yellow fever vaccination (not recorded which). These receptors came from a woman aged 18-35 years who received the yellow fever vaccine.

The CDR3 coding sequence is TGTGCCAGCAGCTCAATCCACAATGAGCAGTTCTTC. Amino acid sequence: CASSSIHNEQFF. The rearrangement uses TRBV7-1 and TRBJ2-1; no definite D call. TRBV7-1 is placed among ORFs of uncertain function. V lost 2 bases and J 5 bases, leaving 4 bases between the germline ends. The CDR3 consists of 12 residues.

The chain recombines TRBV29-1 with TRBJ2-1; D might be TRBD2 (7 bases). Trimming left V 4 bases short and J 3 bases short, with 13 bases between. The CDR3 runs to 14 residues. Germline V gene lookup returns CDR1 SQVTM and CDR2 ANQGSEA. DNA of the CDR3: TGCAGCGTTGTGTGGGGGGGCCTCTACAATGAGCAGTTCTTC. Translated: CSVVWGGLYNEQFF.

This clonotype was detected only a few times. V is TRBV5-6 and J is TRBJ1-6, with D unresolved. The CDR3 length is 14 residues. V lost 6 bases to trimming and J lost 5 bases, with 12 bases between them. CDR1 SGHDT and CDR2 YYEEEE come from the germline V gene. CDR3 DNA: TGTGCCAGCAATCAAGGGCAGAATAATTCACCCCTCCACTTT. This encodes CASNQGQNNSPLHF.

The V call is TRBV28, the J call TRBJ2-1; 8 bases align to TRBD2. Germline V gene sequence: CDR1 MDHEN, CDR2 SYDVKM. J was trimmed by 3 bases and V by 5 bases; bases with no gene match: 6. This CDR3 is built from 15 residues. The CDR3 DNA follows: TGTGCCAGCAGTCCTCCGGCGGGGGGCTACAATGAGCAGTTCTTC. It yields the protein CASSPPAGGYNEQFF.

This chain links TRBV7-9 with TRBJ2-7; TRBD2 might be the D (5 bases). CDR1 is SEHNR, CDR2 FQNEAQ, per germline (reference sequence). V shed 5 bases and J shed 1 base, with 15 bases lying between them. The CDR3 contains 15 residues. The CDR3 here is CASSRGTSGSYEQYF. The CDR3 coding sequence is TGTGCCAGCAGCCGGGGTACCTCAGGATCCTACGAGCAGTACTTC.

This CDR3 reads CAWSQENIQYF. The CDR3 DNA is TGTGCCTGGAGTCAGGAAAACATTCAGTACTTC. The genes are TRBV30 and TRBJ2-4; no clear D gene. The CDR3 is made up of 11 amino acids. Trimming stripped 2 bases from V and 5 bases from J, with 4 bases between. Germline lookup yields CDR1 GTSNPN and CDR2 SVGIG (reference sequence).

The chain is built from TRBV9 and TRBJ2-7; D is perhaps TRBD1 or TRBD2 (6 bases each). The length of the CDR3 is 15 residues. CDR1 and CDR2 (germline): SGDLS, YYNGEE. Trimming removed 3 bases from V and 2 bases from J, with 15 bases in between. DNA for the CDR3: TGTGCCAGCAGCGATCTCGGGGGACACCCCTACGAGCAGTACTTC. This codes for CASSDLGGHPYEQYF. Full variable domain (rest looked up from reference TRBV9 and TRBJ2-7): DSGVTQTPKHLITATGQRVTLRCSPRSGDLSVYWYQQSLDQGLQFLIQYYNGEERAKGNILERFSAQQFPDLHSELNLSSLELGDSALYFCASSDLGGHPYEQYFGPGTRLTVT.

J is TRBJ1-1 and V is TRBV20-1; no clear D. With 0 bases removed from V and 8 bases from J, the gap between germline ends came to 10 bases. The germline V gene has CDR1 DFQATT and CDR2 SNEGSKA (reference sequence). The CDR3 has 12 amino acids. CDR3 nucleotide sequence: TGCAGTGCTAGAGATCCCCGCGGGGAAGCTTTCTTT. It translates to CSARDPRGEAFF.

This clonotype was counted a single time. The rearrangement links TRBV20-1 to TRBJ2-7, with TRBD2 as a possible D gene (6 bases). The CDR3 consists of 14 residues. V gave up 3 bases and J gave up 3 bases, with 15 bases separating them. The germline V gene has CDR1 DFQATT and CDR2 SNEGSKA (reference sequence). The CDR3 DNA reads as TGCAGTGCTAGGGGGACGGGAGAGTTCTACGAGCAGTACTTC. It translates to CSARGTGEFYEQYF.

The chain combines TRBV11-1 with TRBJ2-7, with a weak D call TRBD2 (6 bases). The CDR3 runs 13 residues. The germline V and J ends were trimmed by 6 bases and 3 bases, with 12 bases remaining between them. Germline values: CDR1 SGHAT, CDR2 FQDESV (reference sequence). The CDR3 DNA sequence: TGTGCCAGCAGGGGGACTGCGGGCTACGAGCAGTACTTC. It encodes CASRGTAGYEQYF.

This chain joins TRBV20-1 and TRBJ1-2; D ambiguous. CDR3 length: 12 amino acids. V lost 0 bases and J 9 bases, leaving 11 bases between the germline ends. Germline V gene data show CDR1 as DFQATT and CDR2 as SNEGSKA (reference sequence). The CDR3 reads CSAREGDVSYTF. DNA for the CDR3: TGCAGTGCTAGAGAGGGAGACGTGAGCTACACCTTC.

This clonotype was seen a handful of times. The CDR3 DNA reads TGCGCCAGCAGCCCGGACGGTGGGGCAAATCAGCCCCAGCATTTT. This codes for CASSPDGGANQPQHF. The V gene is TRBV5-1, the J gene TRBJ1-5, with D possibly TRBD1 on 5 matching bases. The V end was cut by 4 bases, the J end by 4 bases, with 15 bases between. The CDR3 consists of 15 residues. Germline assignment: CDR1 SGHRS and CDR2 YFSETQ.

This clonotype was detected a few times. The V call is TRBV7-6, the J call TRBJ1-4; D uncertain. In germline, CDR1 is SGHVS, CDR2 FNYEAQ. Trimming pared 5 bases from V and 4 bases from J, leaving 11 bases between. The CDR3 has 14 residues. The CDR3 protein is CASSPGTGNEKLFF. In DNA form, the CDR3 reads TGTGCCAGCAGCCCCGGAACTGGTAATGAAAAACTGTTTTTT.

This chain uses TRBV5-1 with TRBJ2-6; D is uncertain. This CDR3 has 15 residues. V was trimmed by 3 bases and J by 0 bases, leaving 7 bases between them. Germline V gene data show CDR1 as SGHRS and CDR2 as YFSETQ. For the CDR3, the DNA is TGCGCCAGCAGCTCCGCCTTCTCTGGGGCCAACGTCCTGACTTTC. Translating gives CASSSAFSGANVLTF.

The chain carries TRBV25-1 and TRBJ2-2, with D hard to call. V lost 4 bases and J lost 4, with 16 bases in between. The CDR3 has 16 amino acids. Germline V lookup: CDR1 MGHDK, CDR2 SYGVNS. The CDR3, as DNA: TGTGCCAGCAGTGGCGAATGGAAAAGGGCCACCGGGGAGCTGTTTTTT. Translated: CASSGEWKRATGELFF.

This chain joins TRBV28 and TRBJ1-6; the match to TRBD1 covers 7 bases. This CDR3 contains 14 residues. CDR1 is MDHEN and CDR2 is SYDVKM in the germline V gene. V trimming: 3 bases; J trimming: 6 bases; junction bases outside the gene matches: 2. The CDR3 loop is CASSFRQGNSPLHF. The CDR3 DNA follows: TGTGCCAGCAGTTTTCGACAGGGTAATTCACCCCTCCACTTT.

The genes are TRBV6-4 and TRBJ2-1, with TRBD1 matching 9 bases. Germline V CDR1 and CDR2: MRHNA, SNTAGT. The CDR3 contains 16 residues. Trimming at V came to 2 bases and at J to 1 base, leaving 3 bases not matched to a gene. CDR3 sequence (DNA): TGTGCCAGCAGTGACGCCGGGACAGGGTCCTACAATGAGCAGTTCTTC. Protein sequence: CASSDAGTGSYNEQFF.

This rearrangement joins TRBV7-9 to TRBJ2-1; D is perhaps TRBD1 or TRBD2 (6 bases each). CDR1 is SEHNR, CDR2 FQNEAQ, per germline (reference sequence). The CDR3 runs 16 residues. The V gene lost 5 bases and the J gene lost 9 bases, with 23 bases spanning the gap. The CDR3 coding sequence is TGTGCCAGCAGCCTACCGGGGGCCGGGGAGGCTGGTGAGCAGTTCTTC. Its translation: CASSLPGAGEAGEQFF.

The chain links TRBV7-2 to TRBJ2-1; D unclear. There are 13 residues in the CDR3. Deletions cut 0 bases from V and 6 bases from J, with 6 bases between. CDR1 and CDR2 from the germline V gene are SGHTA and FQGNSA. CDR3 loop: CASSLAPFNEQFF. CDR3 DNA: TGTGCCAGCAGCTTAGCCCCGTTCAATGAGCAGTTCTTC. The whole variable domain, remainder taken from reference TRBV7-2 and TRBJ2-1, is GAGVSQSPSNKVTEKGKDVELRCDPISGHTALYWYRQSLGQGLEFLIYFQGNSAPDKSGLPSDRFSAERTGGSVSTLTIQRTQQEDSAVYLCASSLAPFNEQFFGPGTRLTVL.

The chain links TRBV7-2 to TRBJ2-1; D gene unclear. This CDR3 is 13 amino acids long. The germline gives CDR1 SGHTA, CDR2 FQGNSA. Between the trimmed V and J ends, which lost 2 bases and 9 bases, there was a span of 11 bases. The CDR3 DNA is TGTGCCAGCAGCTTATCACTTATTGGTGAGCAGTTCTTC. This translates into CASSLSLIGEQFF.

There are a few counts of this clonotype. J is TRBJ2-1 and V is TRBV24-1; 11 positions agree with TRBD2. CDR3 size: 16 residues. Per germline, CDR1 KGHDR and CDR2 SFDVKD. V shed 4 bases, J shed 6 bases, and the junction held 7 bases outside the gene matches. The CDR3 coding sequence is TGTGCCACCAGTGACGCACTAGCGGGAGCGCTCAATGAGCAGTTCTTC. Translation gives CATSDALAGALNEQFF.

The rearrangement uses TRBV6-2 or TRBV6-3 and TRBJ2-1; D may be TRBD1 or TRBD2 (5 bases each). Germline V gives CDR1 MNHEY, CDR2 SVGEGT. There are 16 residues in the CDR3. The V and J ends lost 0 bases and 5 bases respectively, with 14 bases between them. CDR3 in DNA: TGTGCCAGCAGTTACTCGATGAGGGGATCGGACAATGAGCAGTTCTTC. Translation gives CASSYSMRGSDNEQFF.

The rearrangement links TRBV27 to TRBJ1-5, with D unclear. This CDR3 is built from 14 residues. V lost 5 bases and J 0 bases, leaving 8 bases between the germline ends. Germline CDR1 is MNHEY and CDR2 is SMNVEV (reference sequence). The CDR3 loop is CASSLGNSNQPQHF. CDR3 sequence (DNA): TGTGCCAGCAGTCTCGGGAATAGCAATCAGCCCCAGCATTTT.

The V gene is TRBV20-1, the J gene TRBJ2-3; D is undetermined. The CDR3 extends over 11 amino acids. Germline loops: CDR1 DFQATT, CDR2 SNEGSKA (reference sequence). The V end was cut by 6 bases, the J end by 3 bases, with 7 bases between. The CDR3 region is CSALYTDTQYF. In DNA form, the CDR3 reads TGCAGTGCCCTGTATACAGATACGCAGTATTTT.

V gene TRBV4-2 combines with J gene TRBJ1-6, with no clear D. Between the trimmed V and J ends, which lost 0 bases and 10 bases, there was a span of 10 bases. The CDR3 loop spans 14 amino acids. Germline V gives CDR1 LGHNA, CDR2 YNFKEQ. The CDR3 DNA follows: TGTGCCAGCAGCCAAGACAGGTTGAGCTCACCCCTCCACTTT. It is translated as CASSQDRLSSPLHF.

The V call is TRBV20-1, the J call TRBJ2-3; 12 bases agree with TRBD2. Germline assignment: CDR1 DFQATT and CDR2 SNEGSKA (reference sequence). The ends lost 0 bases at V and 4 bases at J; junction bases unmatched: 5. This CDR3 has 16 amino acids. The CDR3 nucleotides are TGCAGTGCTAGAGACCGACTAGCGGGAGATTCAGATACGCAGTATTTT. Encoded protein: CSARDRLAGDSDTQYF.

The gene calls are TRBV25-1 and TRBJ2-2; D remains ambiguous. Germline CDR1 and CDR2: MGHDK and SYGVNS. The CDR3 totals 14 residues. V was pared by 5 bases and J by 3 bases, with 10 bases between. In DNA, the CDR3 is TGTGCCAGCAGTCCCCGACGGGACACCGGGGAGCTGTTTTTT. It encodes CASSPRRDTGELFF. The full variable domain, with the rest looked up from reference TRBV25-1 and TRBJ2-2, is EADIYQTPRYLVIGTGKKITLECSQTMGHDKMYWYQQDPGMELHLIHYSYGVNSTEKGDLSSESTVSRIRTEHFPLTLESARPSHTSQYLCASSPRRDTGELFFGEGSRLTVL.

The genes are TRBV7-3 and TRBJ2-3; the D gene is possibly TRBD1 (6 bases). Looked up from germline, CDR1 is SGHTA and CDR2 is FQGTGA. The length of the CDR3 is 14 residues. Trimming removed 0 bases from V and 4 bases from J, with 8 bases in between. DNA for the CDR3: TGTGCCAGCAGCTTAACGCAGGGGTCAGATACGCAGTATTTT. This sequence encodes CASSLTQGSDTQYF.

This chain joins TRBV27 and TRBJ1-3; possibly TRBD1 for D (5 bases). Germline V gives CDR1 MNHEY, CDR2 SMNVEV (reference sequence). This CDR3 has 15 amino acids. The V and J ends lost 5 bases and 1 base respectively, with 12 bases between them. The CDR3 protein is CASSASSGSGNTIYF. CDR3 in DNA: TGTGCCAGCAGTGCCTCCTCAGGGTCTGGAAACACCATATATTTT.

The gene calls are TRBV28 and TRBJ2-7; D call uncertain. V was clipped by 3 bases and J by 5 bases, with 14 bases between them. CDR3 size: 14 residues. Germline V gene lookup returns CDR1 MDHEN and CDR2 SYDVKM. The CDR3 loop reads CASSLGLEADEQYF. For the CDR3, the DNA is TGTGCCAGCAGTTTGGGCCTCGAAGCCGACGAGCAGTACTTC.